The T cell receptor (beta chain) described here comes from a study of shared clonotypes between healthy human individuals. Study conclusions and caveats: As a rule, naive subsets had a larger estimated richness than memory subsets. The generation probabilities recorded for non-shared clonotypes fell below those of clonotypes shared by all four donors.

On this clone: The antigen is undetermined.

Memory CD4+ cells were the fraction left after CD45RA+ naive selection. Original analysis: Junction-only sequences without quality scores came from ImmunoSEQ, so filtering differed. The protocol was immunoSEQ multiplex PCR, while the TCRdb copy is restricted to in-frame clones and leaves out a portion. The V and J calls and the clone size are those of that table, but D and trimming were determined from the DNA. The sample lists 2 million to 2.5 million clones, 85% to 95% seen once, with approximately 0.41% in the top ten. This CDR3 contains 17 residues. V shed 6 bases, J shed 1 base, and the junction held 14 bases outside the gene matches. Looked up from germline, CDR1 is MNHEY and CDR2 is SMNVEV (reference sequence).

The source of this sequence is a man aged 18 to 35 in good health. Some clones in this sample may be carry-over from other donors' samples. The J gene is TRBJ1-1, the V gene TRBV27; 7 positions agree with TRBD1. Sequenced: naive CD4+ T cells from PBMCs. Subset: CD45RA+ positively selected. The CDR3 region is CASSATGRLGGNTEAFF. CDR3 DNA sequence: TGTGCCAGCAGCGCGACAGGGCGCCTCGGAGGGAACACTGAAGCTTTCTTT.